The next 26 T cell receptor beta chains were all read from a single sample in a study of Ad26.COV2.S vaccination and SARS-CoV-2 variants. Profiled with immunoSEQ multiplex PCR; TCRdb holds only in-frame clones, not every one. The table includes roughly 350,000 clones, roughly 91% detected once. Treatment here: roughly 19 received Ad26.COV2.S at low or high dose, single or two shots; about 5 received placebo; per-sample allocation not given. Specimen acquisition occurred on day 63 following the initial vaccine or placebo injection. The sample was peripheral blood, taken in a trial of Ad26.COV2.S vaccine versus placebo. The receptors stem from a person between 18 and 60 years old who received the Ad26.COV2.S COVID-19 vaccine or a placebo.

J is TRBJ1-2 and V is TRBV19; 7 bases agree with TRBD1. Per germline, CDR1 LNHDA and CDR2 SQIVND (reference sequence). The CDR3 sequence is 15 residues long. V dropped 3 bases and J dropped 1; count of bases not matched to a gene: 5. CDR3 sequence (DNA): TGTGCCAGTAGTATGGGGACAGCAGATAACTATGGCTACACCTTC. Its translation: CASSMGTADNYGYTF.

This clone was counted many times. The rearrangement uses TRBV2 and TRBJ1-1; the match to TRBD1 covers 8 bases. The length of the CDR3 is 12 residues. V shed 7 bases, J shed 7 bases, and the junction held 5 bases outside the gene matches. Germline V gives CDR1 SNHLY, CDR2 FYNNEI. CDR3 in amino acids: CASTLDRGEAFF. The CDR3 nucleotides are TGTGCCAGCACCCTCGACAGGGGTGAAGCTTTCTTT.

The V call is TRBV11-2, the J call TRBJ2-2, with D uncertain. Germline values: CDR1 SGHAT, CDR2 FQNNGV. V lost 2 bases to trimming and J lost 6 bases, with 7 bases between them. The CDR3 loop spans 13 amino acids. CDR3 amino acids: CASSLSSSGELFF. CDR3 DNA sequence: TGTGCCAGCAGCTTAAGTAGCTCCGGGGAGCTGTTTTTT.

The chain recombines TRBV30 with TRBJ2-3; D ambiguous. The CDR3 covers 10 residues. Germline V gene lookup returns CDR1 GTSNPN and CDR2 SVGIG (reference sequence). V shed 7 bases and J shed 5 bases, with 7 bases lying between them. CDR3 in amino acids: CASGVDTQYF. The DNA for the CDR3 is TGTGCCTCGGGCGTAGATACGCAGTATTTT. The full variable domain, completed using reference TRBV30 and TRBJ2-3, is SQTIHQWPATLVQPVGSPLSLECTVEGTSNPNLYWYRQAAGRGLQLLFYSVGIGQISSEVPQNLSASRPQDRQFILSSKKLLLSDSGFYLCASGVDTQYFGPGTRLTVL.

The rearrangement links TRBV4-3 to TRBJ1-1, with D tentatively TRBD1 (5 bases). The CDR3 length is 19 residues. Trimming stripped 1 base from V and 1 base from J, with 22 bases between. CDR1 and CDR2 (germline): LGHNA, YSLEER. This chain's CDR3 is CASSQGFQGRALGNTEAFF. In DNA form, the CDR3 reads TGCGCCAGCAGCCAAGGATTCCAGGGCAGGGCACTAGGGAACACTGAAGCTTTCTTT.

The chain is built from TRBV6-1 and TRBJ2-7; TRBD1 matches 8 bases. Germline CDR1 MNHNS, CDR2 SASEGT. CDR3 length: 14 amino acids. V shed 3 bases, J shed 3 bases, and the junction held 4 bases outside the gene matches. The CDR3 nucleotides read TGTGCCAGCAGTGACCGGGACAGGATCTACGAGCAGTACTTC. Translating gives CASSDRDRIYEQYF.

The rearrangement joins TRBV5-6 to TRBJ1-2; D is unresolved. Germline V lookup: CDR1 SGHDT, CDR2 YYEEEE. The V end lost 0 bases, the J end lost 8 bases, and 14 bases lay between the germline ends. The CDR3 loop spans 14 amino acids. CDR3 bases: TGTGCCAGCAGCTTGGGGAACTTAGTCTCCGGCTACACCTTC. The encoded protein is CASSLGNLVSGYTF.

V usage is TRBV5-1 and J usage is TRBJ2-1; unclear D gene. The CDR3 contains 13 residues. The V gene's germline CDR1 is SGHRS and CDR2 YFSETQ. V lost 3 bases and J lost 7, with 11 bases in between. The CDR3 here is CASSSLGLNEQFF. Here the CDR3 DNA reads TGCGCCAGCAGCTCCCTAGGTCTGAATGAGCAGTTCTTC.

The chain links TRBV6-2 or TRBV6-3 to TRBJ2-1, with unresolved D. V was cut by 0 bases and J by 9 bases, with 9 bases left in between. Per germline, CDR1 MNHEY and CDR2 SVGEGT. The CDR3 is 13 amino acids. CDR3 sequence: CASSYSKGGEQFF. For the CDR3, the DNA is TGTGCCAGCAGTTACTCCAAGGGCGGTGAGCAGTTCTTC.

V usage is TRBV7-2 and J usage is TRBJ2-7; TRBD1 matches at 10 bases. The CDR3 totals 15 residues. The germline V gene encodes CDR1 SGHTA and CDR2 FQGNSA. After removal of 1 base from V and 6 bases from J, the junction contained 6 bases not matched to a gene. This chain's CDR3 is CASSLGTGGPVEQYF. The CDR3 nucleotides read TGTGCCAGCAGCTTAGGGACAGGGGGGCCTGTCGAGCAGTACTTC. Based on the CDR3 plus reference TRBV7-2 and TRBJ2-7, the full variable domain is GAGVSQSPSNKVTEKGKDVELRCDPISGHTALYWYRQSLGQGLEFLIYFQGNSAPDKSGLPSDRFSAERTGGSVSTLTIQRTQQEDSAVYLCASSLGTGGPVEQYFGPGTRLTVT.

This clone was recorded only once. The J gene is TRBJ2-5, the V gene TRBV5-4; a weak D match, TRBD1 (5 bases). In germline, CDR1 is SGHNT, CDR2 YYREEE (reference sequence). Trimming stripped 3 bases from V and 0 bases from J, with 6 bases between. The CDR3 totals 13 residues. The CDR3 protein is CASSSGYQETQYF. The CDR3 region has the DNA TGTGCCAGCAGCTCAGGGTACCAAGAGACCCAGTACTTC.

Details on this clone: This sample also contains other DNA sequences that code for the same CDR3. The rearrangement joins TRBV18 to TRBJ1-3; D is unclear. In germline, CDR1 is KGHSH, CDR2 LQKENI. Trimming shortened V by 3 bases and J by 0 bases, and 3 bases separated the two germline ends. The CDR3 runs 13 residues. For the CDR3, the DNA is TGTGCCAGCTCACCGACCTCTGGAAACACCATATATTTT. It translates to CASSPTSGNTIYF.

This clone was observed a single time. The CDR3 DNA sequence: TGCGCCAGCAGCCCCCGGACAGGGCGGGAGACCCAGTACTTC. It is translated as CASSPRTGRETQYF. The V call is TRBV4-3, the J call TRBJ2-5, with 8 bases fitting TRBD1. The V gene end was trimmed by 4 bases and the J gene end by 5 bases; junction bases not matched to a gene: 6. The CDR3 runs to 14 residues. Germline values: CDR1 LGHNA, CDR2 YSLEER.

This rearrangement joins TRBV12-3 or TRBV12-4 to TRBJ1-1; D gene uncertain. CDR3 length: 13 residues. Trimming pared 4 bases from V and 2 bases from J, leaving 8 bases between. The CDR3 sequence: CASSWAGNTEAFF. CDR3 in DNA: TGTGCCAGCAGTTGGGCAGGAAACACTGAAGCTTTCTTT.

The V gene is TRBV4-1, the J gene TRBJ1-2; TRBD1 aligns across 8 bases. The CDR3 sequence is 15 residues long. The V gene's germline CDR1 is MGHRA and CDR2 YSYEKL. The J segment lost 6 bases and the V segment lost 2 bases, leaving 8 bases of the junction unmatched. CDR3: CASSQTAGRGHGYTF. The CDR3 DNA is TGCGCCAGCAGCCAAACGGCAGGCAGGGGGCATGGCTACACCTTC.

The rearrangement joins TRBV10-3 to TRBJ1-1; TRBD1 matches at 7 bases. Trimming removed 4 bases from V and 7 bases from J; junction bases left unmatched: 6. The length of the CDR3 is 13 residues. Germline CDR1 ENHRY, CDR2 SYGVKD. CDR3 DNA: TGTGCCATCAGTGGGACCGGGGACAGTGAAGCTTTCTTT. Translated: CAISGTGDSEAFF.

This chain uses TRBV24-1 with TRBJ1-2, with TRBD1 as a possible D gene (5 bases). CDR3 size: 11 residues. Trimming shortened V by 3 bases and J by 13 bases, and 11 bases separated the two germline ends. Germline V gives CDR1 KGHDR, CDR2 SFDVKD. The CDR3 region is CATSDSRAFTF. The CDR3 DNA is TGTGCCACCAGTGATAGCAGGGCGTTCACCTTC.

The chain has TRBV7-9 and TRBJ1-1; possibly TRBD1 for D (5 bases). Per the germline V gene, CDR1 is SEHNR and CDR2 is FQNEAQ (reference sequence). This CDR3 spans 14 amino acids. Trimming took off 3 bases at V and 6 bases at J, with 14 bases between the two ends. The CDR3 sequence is CASSFVEPRAEAFF. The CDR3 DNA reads TGTGCCAGCAGCTTCGTCGAACCCAGGGCTGAAGCTTTCTTT.

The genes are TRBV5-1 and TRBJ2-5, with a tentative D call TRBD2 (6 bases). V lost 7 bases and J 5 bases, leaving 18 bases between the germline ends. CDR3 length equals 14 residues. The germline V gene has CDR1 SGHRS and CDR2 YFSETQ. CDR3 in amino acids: CASDPGGVGETQYF. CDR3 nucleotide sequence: TGCGCCAGCGATCCAGGAGGGGTCGGGGAGACCCAGTACTTC.

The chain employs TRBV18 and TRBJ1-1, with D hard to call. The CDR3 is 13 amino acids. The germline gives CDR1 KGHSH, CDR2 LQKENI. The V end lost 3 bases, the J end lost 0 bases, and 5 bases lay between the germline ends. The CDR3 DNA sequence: TGTGCCAGCTCACCTCAGCTGAACACTGAAGCTTTCTTT. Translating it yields CASSPQLNTEAFF.

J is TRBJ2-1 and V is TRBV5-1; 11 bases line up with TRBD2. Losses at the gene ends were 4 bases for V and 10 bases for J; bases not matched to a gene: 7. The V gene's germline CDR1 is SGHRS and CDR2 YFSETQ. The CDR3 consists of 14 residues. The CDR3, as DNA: TGCGCCAGCAGCCAAACTAGCGGGGGTGACGAGCAGTTCTTC. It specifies CASSQTSGGDEQFF.

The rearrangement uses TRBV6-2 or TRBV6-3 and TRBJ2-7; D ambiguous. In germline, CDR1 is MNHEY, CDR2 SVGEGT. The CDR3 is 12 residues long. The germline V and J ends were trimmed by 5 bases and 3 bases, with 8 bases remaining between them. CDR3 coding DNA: TGTGCCAGCAGTCAATCGTTCTACGAGCAGTACTTC. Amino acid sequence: CASSQSFYEQYF.

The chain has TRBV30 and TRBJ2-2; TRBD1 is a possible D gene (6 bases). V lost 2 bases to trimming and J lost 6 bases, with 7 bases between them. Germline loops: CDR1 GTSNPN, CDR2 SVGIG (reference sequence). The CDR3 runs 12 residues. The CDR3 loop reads CAWSKGAGELFF. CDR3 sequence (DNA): TGTGCCTGGAGTAAGGGGGCCGGGGAGCTGTTTTTT.

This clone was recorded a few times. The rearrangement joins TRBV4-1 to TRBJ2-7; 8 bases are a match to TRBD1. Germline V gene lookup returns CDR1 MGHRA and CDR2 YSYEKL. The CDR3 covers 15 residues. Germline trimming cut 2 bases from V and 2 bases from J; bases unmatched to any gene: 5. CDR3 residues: CASSQWGQDTYEQYF. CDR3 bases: TGCGCCAGCAGCCAATGGGGACAGGACACCTACGAGCAGTACTTC.

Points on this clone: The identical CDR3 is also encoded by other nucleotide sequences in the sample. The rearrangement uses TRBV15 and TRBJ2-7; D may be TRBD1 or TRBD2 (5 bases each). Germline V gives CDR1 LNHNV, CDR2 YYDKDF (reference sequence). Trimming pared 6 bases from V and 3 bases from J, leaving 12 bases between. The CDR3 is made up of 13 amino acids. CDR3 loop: CATSRGRGYEQYF. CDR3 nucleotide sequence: TGTGCCACCAGTAGGGGCCGGGGCTACGAGCAGTACTTC.

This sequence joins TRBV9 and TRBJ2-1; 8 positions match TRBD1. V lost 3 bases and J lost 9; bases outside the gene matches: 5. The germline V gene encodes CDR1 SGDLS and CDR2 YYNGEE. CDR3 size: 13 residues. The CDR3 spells CASSARQGSEQFF. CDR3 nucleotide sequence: TGTGCCAGCAGCGCCCGACAGGGGAGTGAGCAGTTCTTC.